This T cell receptor beta chain was documented in a study of blood T cell repertoires in COVID-19. Study in general: Samples of COVID-19 (acute and convalescent) were obtained from the United States, Italy and Spain. Sample material is recorded as cDNA or gDNA derived from T cells, B-cell-depleted T cells, or PBMCs.

Per the original methods: Amplification with reference gene primers provided the estimates of nucleated cell counts. TCRdb's table, derived via immunoSEQ multiplex PCR, lists solely in-frame clones and lacks some. That table is the source of V, J and clone size, and D and trimming were worked out from the DNA. The table lists under 250,000 clones, approximately 84% of them singletons. This clone was recorded only once. This CDR3 is 18 amino acids long. Germline trimming cut 4 bases from V and 0 bases from J; bases unmatched to any gene: 7. CDR1 MNHNS and CDR2 SASEGT come from the germline V gene. This TCR was sampled from a man aged 50 to 59 with acute or convalescent COVID-19. What was sequenced was peripheral blood. The V call is TRBV6-1, the J call TRBJ2-6, with TRBD1 identical over 9 bases. The CDR3, as DNA: TGTGCCAGCAGTGTGTGGGACAGGGTGGGCTCTGGGGCCAACGTCCTGACTTTC. The encoded protein is CASSVWDRVGSGANVLTF.